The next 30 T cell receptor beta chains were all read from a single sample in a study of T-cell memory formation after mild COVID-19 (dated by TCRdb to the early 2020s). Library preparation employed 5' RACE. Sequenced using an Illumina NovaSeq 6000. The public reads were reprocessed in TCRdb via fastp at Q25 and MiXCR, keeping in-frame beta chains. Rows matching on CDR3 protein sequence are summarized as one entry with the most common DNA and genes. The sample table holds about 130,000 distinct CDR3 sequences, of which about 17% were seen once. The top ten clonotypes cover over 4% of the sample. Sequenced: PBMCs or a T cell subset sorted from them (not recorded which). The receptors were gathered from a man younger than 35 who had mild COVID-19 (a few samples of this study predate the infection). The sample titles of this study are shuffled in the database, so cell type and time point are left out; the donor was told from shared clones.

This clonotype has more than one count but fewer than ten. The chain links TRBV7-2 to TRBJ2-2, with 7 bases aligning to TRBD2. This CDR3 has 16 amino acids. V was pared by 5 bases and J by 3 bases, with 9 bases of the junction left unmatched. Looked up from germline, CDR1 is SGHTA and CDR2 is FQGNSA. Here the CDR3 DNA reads TGTGCCAGCAGCCACGGTATTAGCGGGTACACCGGGGAGCTGTTTTTT. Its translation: CASSHGISGYTGELFF.

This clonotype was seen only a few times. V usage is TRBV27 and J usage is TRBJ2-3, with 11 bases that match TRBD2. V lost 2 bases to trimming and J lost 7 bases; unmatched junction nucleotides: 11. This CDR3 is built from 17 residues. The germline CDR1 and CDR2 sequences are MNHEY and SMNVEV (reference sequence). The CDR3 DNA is TGTGCCAGCAGTTTAGAAGGAACTAGCGGGGGTTGGCATACGCAGTATTTT. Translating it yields CASSLEGTSGGWHTQYF.

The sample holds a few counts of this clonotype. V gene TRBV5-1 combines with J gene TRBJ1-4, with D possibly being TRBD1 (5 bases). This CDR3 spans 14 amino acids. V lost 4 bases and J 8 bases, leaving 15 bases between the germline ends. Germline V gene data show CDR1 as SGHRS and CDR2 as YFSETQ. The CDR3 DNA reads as TGCGCCAGCAGCCAGGAGGGACTTGGCGAAAAACTGTTTTTT. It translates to CASSQEGLGEKLFF.

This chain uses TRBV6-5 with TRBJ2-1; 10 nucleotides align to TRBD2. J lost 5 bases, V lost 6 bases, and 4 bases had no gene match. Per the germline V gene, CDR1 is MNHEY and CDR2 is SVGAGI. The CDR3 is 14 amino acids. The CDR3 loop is CASRLAGTNNEQFF. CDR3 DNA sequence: TGTGCCAGCAGACTAGCGGGGACAAACAATGAGCAGTTCTTC.

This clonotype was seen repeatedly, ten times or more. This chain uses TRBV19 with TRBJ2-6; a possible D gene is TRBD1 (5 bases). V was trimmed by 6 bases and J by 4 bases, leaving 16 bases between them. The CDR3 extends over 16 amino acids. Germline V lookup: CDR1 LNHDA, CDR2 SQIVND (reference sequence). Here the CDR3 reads CASSAQVLGGANVLTF. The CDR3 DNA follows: TGTGCCAGTAGCGCACAGGTTCTGGGAGGGGCCAACGTCCTGACTTTC.

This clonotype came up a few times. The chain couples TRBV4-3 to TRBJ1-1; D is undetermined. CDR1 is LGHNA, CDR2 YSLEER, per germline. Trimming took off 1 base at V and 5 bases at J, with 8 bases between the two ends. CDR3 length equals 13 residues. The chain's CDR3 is CASSQVRGTEAFF. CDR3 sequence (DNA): TGCGCCAGCAGCCAAGTACGGGGAACTGAAGCTTTCTTT.

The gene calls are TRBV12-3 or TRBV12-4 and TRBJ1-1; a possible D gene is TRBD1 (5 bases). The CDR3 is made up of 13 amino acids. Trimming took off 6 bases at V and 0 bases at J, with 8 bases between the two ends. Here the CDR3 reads CASRQELNTEAFF. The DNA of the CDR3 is TGTGCCAGCAGACAGGAGTTGAACACTGAAGCTTTCTTT.

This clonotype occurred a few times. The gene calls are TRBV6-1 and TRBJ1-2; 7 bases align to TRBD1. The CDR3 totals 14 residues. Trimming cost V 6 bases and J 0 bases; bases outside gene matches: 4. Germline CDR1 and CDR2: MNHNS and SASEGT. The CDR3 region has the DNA TGTGCCAGCAGGAGACAGGGTGCTAACTATGGCTACACCTTC. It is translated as CASRRQGANYGYTF.

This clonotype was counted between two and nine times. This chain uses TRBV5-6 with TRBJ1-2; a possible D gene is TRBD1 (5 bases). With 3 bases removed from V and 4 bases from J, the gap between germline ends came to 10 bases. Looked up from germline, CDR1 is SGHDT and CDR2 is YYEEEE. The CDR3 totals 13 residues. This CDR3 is CASSSGGTYGYTF. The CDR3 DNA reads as TGTGCCAGCAGCTCCGGGGGAACCTATGGCTACACCTTC.

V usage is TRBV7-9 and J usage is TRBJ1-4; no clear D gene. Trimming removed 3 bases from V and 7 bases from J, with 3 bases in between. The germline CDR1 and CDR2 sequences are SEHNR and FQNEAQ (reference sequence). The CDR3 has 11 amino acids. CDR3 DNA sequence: TGTGCCAGCAGCTTGTTTGAAAAACTGTTTTTT. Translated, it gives CASSLFEKLFF.

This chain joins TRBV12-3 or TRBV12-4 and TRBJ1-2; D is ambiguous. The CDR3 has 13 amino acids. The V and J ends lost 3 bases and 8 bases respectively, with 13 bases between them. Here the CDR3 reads CASSFGWAGGYTF. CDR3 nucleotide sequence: TGTGCCAGCAGTTTCGGATGGGCCGGCGGCTACACCTTC.

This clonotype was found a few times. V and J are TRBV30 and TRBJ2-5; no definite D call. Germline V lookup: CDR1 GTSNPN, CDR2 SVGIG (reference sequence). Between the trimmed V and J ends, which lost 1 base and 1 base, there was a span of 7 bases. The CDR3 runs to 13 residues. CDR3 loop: CAWSGSLQETQYF. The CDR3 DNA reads TGTGCCTGGAGTGGCAGCCTCCAAGAGACCCAGTACTTC.

In DNA, the CDR3 is TGTGCCAGCAGCGTATCGGGGGGCAATGGAAACACCATATATTTT. It specifies CASSVSGGNGNTIYF. The J gene is TRBJ1-3, the V gene TRBV9, with a possible D match to TRBD1 (6 bases). Per germline, CDR1 SGDLS and CDR2 YYNGEE. The V end lost 1 base, the J end lost 3 bases, and 11 bases lay between the germline ends. The CDR3 loop spans 15 amino acids.

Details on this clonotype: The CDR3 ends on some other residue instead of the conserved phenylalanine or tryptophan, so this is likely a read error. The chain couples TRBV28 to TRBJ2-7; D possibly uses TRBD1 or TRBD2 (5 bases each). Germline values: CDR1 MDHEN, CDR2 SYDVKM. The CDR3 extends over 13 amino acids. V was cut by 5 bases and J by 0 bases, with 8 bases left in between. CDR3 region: CASSPGSSYEQYL. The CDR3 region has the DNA TGTGCCAGCAGTCCAGGGAGCTCCTACGAGCAGTACCTC.

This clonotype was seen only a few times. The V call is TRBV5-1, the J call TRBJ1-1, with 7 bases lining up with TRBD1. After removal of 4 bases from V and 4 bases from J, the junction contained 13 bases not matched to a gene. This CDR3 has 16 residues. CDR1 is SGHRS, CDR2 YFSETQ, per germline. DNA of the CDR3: TGCGCCAGCAGCACAAGCTACAGGGGAAGCAGCACTGAAGCTTTCTTT. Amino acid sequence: CASSTSYRGSSTEAFF.

CDR3 nucleotides: TGTGCCAGCAGTTACAGACGAGATACGCAGTATTTT. Its translation: CASSYRRDTQYF. This chain connects TRBV6-2 or TRBV6-3 to TRBJ2-3; D call uncertain. Germline assignment: CDR1 MNHEY and CDR2 SVGEGT. V shed 2 bases and J shed 5 bases, with 5 bases lying between them. The CDR3 is made up of 12 amino acids.

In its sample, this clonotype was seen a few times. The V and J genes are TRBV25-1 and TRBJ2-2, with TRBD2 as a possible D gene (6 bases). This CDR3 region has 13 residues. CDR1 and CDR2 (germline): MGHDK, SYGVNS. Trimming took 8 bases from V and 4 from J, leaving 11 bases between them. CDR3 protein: CASPLGGTGELFF. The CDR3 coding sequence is TGTGCCAGCCCTTTGGGGGGCACCGGGGAGCTGTTTTTT.

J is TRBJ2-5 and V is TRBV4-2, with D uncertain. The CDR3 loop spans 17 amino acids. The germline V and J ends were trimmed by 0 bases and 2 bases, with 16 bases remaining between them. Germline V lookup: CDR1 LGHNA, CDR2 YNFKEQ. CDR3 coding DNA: TGTGCCAGCAGCCAAGATCCCCCCCAAGTCGGTCAAGAGACCCAGTACTTC. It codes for CASSQDPPQVGQETQYF.

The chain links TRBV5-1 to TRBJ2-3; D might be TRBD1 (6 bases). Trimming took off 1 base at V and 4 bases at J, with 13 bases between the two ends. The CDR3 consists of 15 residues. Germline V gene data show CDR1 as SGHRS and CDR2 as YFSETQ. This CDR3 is CASSLQGGGPDTQYF. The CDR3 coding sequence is TGCGCCAGCAGCTTGCAAGGGGGTGGGCCAGATACGCAGTATTTT.

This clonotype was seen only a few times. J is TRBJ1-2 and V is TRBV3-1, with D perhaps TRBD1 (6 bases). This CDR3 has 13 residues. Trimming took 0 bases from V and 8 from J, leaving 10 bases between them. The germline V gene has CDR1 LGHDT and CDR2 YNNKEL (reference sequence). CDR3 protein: CASSQEKRGGYTF. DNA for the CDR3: TGTGCCAGCAGCCAAGAGAAGAGGGGGGGCTACACCTTC. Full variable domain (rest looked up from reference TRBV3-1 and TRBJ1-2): DTAVSQTPKYLVTQMGNDKSIKCEQNLGHDTMYWYKQDSKKFLKIMFSYNNKELIINETVPNRFSPKSPDKAHLNLHINSLELGDSAVYFCASSQEKRGGYTFGSGTRLTVV.

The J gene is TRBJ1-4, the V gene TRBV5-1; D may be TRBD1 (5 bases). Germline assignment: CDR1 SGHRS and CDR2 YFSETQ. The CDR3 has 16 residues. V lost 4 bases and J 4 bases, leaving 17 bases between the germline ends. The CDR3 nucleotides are TGCGCCAGCAGCCGAGTTTTCGGGGCCCGTAATGAAAAACTGTTTTTT. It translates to CASSRVFGARNEKLFF.

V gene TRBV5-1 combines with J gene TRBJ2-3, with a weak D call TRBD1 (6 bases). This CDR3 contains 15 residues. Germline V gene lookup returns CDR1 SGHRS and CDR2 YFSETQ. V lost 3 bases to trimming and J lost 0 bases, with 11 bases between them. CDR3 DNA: TGCGCCAGCAGCTCCCAGACAGGTAGCACAGATACGCAGTATTTT. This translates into CASSSQTGSTDTQYF.

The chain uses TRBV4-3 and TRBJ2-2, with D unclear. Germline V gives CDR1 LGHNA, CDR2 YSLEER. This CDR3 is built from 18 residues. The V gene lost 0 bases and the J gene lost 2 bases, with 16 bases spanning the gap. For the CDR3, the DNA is TGCGCCAGCAGCCAAGAACTCCTAAGGGCTATTAACACCGGGGAGCTGTTTTTT. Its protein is CASSQELLRAINTGELFF.

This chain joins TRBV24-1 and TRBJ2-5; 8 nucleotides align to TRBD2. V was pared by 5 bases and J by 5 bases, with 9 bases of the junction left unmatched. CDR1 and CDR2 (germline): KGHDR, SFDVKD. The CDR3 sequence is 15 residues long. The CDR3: CATSGGRGVAETQYF. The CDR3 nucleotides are TGTGCCACCAGTGGTGGGCGGGGGGTCGCGGAGACCCAGTACTTC.

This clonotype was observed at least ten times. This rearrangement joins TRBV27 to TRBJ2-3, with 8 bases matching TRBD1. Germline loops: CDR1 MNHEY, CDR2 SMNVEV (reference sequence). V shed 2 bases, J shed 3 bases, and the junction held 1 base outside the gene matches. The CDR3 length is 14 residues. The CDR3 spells CASSLRDRTDTQYF. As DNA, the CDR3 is TGTGCCAGCAGTTTAAGGGACAGGACAGATACGCAGTATTTT.

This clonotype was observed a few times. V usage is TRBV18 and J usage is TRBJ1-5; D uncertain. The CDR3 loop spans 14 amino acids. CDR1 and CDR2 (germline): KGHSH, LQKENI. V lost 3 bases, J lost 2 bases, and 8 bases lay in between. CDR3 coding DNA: TGTGCCAGCTCACCTATGGAGGGCAATCAGCCCCAGCATTTT. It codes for CASSPMEGNQPQHF.

CDR3 in DNA: TGTGCCAGCAGCTTGGGATTAGGACAGGGGAACACTGAAGCTTTCTTT. Its protein is CASSLGLGQGNTEAFF. The V gene is TRBV5-6, the J gene TRBJ1-1; 8 nucleotides agree with TRBD1. The CDR3 extends over 16 amino acids. J was trimmed by 1 base and V by 0 bases; bases with no gene match: 5. Germline CDR1 SGHDT, CDR2 YYEEEE.

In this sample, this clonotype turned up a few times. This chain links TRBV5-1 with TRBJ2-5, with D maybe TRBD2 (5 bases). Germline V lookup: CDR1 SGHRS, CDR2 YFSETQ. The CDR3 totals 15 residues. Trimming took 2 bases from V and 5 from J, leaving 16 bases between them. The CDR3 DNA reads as TGCGCCAGCAGCTTTTTCAGCGGTGGGCGGGAGACCCAGTACTTC. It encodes CASSFFSGGRETQYF.

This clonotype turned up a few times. The CDR3: CASSLGQTKETQYF. The CDR3, as DNA: TGCGCCAGCAGCTTGGGACAGACCAAAGAGACCCAGTACTTC. V usage is TRBV5-1 and J usage is TRBJ2-5; tentative D call: TRBD1 (5 bases). Looked up from germline, CDR1 is SGHRS and CDR2 is YFSETQ. V lost 0 bases and J lost 3, with 9 bases in between. The CDR3 has 14 residues.

The CDR3: CASSYRRDGYTF. CDR3 nucleotides: TGTGCCAGCAGTTACCGGAGAGACGGCTACACCTTC. This sequence joins TRBV6-2 or TRBV6-3 and TRBJ1-2; D unclear. The germline V and J ends were trimmed by 2 bases and 8 bases, with 9 bases remaining between them. Germline V gives CDR1 MNHEY, CDR2 SVGEGT. The CDR3 spans 12 residues.